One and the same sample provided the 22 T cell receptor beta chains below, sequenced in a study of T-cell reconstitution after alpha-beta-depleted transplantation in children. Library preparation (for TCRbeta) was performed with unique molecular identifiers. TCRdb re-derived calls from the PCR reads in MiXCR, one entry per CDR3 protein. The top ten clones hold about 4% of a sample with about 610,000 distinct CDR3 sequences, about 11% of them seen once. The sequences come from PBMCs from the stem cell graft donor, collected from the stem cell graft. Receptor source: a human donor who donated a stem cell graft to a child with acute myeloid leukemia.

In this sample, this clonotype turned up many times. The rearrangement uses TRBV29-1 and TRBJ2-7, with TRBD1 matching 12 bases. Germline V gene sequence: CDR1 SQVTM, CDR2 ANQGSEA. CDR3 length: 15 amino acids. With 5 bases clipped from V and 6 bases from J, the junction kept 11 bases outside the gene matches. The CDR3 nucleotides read TGCAGCGTTTCGTTTACCCGGGACAGGGGGCGCGAGCAGTACTTC. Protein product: CSVSFTRDRGREQYF.

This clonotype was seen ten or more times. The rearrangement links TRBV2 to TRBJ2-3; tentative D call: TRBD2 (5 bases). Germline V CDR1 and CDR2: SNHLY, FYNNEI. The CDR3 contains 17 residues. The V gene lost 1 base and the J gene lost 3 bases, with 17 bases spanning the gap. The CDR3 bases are TGTGCCAGCAGTGAAGATCGCTACCGGCCGGGGACAGATACGCAGTATTTT. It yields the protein CASSEDRYRPGTDTQYF.

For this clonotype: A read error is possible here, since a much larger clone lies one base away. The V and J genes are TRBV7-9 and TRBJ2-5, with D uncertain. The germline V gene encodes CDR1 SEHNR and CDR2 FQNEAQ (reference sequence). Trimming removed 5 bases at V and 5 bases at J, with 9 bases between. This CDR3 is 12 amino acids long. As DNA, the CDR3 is TGTGCCAGCAGCCCCATGGCGGAGACCCAGTACTTC. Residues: CASSPMAETQYF.

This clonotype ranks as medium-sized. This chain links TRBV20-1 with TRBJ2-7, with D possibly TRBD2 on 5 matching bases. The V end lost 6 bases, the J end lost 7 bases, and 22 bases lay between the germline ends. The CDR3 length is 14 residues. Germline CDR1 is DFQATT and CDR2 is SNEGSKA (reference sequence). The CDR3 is CSAVGSNNLWEQYF. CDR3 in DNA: TGCAGTGCGGTGGGGAGTAATAACCTCTGGGAGCAGTACTTC.

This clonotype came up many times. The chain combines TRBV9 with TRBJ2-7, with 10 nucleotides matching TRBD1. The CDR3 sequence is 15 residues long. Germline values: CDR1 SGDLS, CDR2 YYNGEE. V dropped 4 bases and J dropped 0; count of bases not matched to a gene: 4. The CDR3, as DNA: TGTGCCAGCAGCCCCGGGACAGGGGCCTCCTACGAGCAGTACTTC. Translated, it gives CASSPGTGASYEQYF.

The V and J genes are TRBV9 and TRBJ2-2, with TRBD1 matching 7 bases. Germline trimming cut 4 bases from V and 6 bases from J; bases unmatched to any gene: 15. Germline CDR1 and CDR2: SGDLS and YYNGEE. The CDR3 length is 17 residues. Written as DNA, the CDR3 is TGTGCCAGCAGCCCCAGGCCGACAGGGATCCTCGCCGGGGAGCTGTTTTTT. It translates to CASSPRPTGILAGELFF.

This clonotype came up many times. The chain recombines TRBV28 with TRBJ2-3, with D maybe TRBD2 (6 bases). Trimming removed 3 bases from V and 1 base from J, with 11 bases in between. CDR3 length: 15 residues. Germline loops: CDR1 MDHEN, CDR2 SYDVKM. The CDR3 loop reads CASSFLASGTDTQYF. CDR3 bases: TGTGCCAGCAGTTTCCTCGCTAGCGGCACAGATACGCAGTATTTT.

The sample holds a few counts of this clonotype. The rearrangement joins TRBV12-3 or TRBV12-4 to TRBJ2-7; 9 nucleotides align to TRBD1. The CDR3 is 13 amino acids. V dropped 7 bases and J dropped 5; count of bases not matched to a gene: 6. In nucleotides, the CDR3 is TGTGCCAGCAAGTTGGGACAGGGCCACGAGCAGTACTTC. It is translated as CASKLGQGHEQYF.

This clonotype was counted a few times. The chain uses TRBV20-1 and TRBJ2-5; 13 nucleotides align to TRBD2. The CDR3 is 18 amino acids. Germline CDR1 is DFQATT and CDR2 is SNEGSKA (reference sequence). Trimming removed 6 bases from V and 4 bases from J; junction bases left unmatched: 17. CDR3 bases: TGCAGTGCCGGCCCGGGCAGCCGACTAGCGGGAGGAGGAGAGACCCAGTACTTC. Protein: CSAGPGSRLAGGGETQYF.

As DNA, the CDR3 is TGTGCCAGTAGCCCGGGACAGGCCTCCTATGGCTACACCTTC. Protein sequence: CASSPGQASYGYTF. The chain combines TRBV19 with TRBJ1-2, with 8 positions matching TRBD1. This CDR3 has 14 residues. Per germline, CDR1 LNHDA and CDR2 SQIVND (reference sequence). V lost 6 bases to trimming and J lost 4 bases; unmatched junction nucleotides: 7.

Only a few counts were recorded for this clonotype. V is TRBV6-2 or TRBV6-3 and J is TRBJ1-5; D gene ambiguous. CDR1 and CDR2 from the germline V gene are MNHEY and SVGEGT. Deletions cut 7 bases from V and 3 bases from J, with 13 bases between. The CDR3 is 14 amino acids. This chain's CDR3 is CASNEGRPNQPQHF. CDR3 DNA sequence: TGTGCCAGCAACGAGGGAAGACCCAATCAGCCCCAGCATTTT.

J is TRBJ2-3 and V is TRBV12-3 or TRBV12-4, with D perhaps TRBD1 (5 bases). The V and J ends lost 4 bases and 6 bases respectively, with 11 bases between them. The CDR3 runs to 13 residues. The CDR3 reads CASSSVRVDTQYF. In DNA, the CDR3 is TGTGCCAGCAGTTCAGTCAGGGTTGATACGCAGTATTTT.

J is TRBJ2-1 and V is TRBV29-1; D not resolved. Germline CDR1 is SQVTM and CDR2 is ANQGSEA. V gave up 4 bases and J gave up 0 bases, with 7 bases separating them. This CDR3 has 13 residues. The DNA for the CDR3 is TGCAGCGTTGCTTTGAGCTCCTACAATGAGCAGTTCTTC. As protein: CSVALSSYNEQFF.

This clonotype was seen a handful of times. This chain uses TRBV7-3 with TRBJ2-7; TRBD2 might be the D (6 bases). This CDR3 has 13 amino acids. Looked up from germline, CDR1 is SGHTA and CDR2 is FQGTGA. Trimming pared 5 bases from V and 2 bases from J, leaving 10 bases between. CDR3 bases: TGTGCCAGCAGCACGGACTACACCTACGAGCAGTACTTC. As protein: CASSTDYTYEQYF.

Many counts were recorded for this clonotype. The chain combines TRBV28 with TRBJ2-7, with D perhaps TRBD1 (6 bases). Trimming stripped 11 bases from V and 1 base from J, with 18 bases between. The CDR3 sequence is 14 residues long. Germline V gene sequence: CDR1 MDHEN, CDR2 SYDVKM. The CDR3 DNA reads TGTGCCGTCGAGAGAAGACAGGCTTCCTACGAGCAGTACTTC. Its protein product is CAVERRQASYEQYF.

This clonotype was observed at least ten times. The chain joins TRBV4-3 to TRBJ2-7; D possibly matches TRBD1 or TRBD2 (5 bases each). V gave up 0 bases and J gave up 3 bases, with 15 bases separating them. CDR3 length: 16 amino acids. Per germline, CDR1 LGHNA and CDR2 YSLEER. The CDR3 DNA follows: TGCGCCAGCAGCCAAGAGGGACGGGATAGTGGCTACGAGCAGTACTTC. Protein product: CASSQEGRDSGYEQYF.

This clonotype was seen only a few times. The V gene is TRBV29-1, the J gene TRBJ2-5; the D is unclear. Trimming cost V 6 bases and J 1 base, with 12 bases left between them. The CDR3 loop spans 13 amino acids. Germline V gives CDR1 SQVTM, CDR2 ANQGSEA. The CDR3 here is CSVEPGSQETQYF. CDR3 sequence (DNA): TGCAGCGTCGAACCGGGTTCCCAAGAGACCCAGTACTTC.

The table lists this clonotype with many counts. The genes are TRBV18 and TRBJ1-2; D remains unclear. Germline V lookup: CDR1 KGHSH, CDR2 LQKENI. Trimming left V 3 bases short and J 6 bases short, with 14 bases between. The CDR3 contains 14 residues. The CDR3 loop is CASSPDTTEDGYTF. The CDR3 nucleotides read TGTGCCAGCTCACCTGACACGACGGAAGATGGCTACACCTTC.

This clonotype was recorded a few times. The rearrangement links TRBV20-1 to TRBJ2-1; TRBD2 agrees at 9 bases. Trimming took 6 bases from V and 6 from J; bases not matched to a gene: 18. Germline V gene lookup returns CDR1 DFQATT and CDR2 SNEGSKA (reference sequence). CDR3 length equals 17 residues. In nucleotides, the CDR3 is TGCAGTGCCGCTAGTCGGCTAGCGGGACGGCTTGGCAATGAGCAGTTCTTC. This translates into CSAASRLAGRLGNEQFF.

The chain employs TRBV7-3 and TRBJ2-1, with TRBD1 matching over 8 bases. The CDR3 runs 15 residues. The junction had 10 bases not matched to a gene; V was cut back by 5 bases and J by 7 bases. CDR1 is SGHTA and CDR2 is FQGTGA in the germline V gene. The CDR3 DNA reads TGTGCCAGCAGCCTCCTGGACAGGGCGGGAAATGAGCAGTTCTTC. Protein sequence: CASSLLDRAGNEQFF.

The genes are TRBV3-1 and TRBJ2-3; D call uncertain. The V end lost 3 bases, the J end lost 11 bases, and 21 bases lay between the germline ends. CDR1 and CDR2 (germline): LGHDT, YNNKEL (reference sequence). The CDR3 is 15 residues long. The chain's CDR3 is CASSQGNAVLRQQYF. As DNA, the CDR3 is TGTGCCAGCAGCCAGGGTAACGCCGTGCTCCGTCAGCAGTATTTT.

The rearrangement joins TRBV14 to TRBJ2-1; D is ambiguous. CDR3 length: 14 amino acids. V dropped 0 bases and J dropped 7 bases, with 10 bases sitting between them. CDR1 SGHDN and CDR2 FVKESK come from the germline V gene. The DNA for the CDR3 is TGTGCCAGCAGCCAAGATCTACGTCAAAATGAGCAGTTCTTC. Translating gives CASSQDLRQNEQFF. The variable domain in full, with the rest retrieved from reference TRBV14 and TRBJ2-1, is EAGVTQFPSHSVIEKGQTVTLRCDPISGHDNLYWYRRVMGKEIKFLLHFVKESKQDESGMPNNRFLAERTGGTYSTLKVQPAELEDSGVYFCASSQDLRQNEQFFGPGTRLTVL.